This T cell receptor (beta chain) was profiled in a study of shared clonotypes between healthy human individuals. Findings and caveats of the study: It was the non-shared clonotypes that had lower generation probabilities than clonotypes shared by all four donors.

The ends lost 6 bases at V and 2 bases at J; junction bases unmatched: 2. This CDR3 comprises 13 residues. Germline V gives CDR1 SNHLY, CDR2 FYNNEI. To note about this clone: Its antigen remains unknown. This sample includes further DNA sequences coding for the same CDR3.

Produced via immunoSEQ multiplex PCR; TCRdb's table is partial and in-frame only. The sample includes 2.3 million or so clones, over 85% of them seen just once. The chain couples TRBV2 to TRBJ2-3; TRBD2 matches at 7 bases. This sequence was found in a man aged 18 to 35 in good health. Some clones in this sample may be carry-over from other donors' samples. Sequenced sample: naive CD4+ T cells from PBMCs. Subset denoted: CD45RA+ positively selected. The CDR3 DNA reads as TGTGCCAGCAGCCGGGACTACACAGATACGCAGTATTTT. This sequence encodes CASSRDYTDTQYF.